Reported below is one T cell receptor beta chain. This sample was included in a study of CD8+ T cells in alopecia areata. Reverse transcription of extracted RNA yielded cDNA, which provided the sequencing template. Profiled with immunoSEQ multiplex PCR; TCRdb holds only in-frame clones, not every one. The sample carries 150,000 to 200,000 clones, 55% recorded once. The germline V gene has CDR1 GTSNPN and CDR2 SVGIG (reference sequence). The CDR3 extends over 13 amino acids. Deletions cut 2 bases from V and 0 bases from J, with 7 bases between. CD4+ and CD8+ T cells were sorted from PBMCs. The source of this sequence is a human donor in good health. J is TRBJ1-1 and V is TRBV30, with D unresolved. The sequencing sample was made of CD4+ T cells sorted from blood. CDR3 region: CAWSRLLNTEAFF. The CDR3 nucleotides read TGTGCCTGGAGTAGGCTGTTGAACACTGAAGCTTTCTTT. Together with reference TRBV30 and TRBJ1-1, the CDR3 gives the full variable domain: SQTIHQWPATLVQPVGSPLSLECTVEGTSNPNLYWYRQAAGRGLQLLFYSVGIGQISSEVPQNLSASRPQDRQFILSSKKLLLSDSGFYLCAWSRLLNTEAFFGQGTRLTVV.